Sequencing of this T cell receptor beta chain was carried out in a study of T cell responses to AZD1222 COVID-19 vaccine. The study, taken as a whole, reports: It should be noted that donors were predominantly white British and more often female, and clonal diversity was possibly underestimated. Dominant CD4 TCR responses targeted spike regions 160-218 and 743-854.

Trimming shortened V by 4 bases and J by 1 base, and 7 bases separated the two germline ends. This CDR3 has 14 amino acids. Germline values: CDR1 LGHNA, CDR2 YSLEER. Only in-frame clones appear in the TCRdb table, and some are missing; sequencing was by immunoSEQ multiplex PCR. Among 130,000 or so clones, 89% were seen once, and the ten largest hold under 3.5%. Points on this clone: Its antigen is undetermined.

The clonotype originates from an adult in good health. This rearrangement joins TRBV4-3 to TRBJ2-2, with D uncertain. The sample consisted of peripheral blood, taken on day 0 of AZD1222 vaccination. For the CDR3, the DNA is TGCGCCAGCAGCCTGGCCGAGAACACCGGGGAGCTGTTTTTT. Its translation: CASSLAENTGELFF.